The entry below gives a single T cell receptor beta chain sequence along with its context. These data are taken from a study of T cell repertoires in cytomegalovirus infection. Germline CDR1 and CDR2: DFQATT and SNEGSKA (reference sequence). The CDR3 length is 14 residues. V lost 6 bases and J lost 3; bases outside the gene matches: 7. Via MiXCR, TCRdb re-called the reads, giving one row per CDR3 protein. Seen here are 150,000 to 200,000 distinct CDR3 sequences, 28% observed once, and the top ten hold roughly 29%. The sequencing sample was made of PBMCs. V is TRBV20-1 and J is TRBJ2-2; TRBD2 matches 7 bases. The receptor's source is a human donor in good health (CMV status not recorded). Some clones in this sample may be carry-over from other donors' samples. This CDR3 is CSAQRGDDTGELFF. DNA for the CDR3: TGCAGTGCGCAGCGGGGAGACGACACCGGGGAGCTGTTTTTT.